This T cell receptor beta chain was found in a study of blood T cells in healthy people across ages. With a J-beta primer mix and a sample-barcoded 5' primer, a second PCR ran 7 to 11 cycles. TCRdb reprocessed the 5' RACE reads with MiXCR, giving one entry per CDR3 protein. This table has 760,000 or so distinct CDR3 sequences, about 25% appearing once. There are 14 residues in the CDR3. Germline V gives CDR1 SNHLY, CDR2 FYNNEI. The sample was also linked to a second study, of T cells of mothers and their children. That report notes: For cDNA synthesis, the complete extracted RNA was used (roughly 1.5 ug per 15 ul).

The TCR comes from a boy younger than 18 in good health. Sequenced sample: blood. The gene calls are TRBV2 and TRBJ2-5, with a tentative D call TRBD2 (6 bases). The J call may be faulty, since TRBJ2-1 better matches the DNA end. CDR3 sequence reads: CASSVAVRRDEQFF. The CDR3 coding sequence is TGTGCCAGCAGCGTAGCGGTCCGACGGGATGAGCAGTTCTTC.